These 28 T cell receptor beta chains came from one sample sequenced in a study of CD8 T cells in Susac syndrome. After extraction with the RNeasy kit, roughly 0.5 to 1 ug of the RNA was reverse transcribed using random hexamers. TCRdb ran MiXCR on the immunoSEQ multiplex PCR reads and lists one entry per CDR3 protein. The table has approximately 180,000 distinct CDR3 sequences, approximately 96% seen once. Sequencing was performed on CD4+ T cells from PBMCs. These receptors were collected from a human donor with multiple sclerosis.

CDR3 residues: CASSYLRGQPQHF. CDR3 coding DNA: TGTGCCAGCAGTTACCTTAGAGGACAGCCCCAGCATTTT. V usage is TRBV6-5 and J usage is TRBJ1-5; no definite D call. The CDR3 covers 13 residues. CDR1 MNHEY and CDR2 SVGAGI come from the germline V gene. The V end lost 2 bases, the J end lost 7 bases, and 9 bases lay between the germline ends.

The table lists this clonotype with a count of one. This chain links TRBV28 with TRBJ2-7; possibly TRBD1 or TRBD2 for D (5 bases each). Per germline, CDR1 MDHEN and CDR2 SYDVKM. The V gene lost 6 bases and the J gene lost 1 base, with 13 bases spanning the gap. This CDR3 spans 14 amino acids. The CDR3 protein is CASRGVGSSYEQYF. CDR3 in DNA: TGTGCCAGCAGGGGGGTTGGGAGTTCCTACGAGCAGTACTTC.

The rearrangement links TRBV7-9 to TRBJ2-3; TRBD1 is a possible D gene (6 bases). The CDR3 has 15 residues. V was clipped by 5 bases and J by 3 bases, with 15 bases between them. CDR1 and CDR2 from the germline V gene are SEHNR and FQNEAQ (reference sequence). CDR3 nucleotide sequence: TGTGCCAGCAGCCTAACCCGACAGGATACAGATACGCAGTATTTT. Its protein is CASSLTRQDTDTQYF.

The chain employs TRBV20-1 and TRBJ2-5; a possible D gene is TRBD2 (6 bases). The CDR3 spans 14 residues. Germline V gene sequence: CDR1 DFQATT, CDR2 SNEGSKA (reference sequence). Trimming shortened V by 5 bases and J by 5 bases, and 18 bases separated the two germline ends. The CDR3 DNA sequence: TGCAGTGCTCTCCGTGGAGGGTCGAGGGAGACCCAGTACTTC. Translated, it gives CSALRGGSRETQYF.

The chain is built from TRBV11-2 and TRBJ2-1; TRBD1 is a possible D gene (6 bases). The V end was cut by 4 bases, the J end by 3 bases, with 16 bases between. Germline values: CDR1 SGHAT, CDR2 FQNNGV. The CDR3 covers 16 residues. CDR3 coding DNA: TGTGCCAGCAGCTCAATCCGGGACACTCACTACAATGAGCAGTTCTTC. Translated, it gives CASSSIRDTHYNEQFF.

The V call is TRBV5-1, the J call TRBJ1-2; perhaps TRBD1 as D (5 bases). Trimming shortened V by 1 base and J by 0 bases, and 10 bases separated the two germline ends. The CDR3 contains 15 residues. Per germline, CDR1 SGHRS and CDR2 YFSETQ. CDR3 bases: TGCGCCAGCAGCTTGATCAGGGACTCTAACTATGGCTACACCTTC. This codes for CASSLIRDSNYGYTF.

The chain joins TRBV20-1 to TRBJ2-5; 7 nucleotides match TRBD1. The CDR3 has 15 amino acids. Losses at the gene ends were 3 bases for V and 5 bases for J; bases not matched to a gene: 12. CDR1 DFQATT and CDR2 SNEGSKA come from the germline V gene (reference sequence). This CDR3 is CSASPADRAGETQYF. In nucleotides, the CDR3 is TGCAGTGCTAGCCCGGCAGACAGGGCTGGGGAGACCCAGTACTTC.

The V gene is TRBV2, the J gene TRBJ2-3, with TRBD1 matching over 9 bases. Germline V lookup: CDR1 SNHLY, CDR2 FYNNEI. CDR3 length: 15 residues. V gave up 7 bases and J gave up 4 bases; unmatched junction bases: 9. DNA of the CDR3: TGTGCCAGCACCTTCCAGGGACAGGGCCCAGATACGCAGTATTTT. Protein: CASTFQGQGPDTQYF.

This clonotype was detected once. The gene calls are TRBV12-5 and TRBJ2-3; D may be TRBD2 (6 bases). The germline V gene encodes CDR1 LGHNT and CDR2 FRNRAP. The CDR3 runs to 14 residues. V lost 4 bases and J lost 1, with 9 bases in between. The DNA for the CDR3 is TGTGCTAGTGGTTCCGGGACTGGCACAGATACGCAGTATTTT. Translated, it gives CASGSGTGTDTQYF.

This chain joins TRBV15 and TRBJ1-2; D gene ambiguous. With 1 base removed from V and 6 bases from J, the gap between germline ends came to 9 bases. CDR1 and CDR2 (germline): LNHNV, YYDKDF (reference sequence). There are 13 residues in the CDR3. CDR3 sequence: CATSRVWADGYTF. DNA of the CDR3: TGTGCCACCAGCAGAGTGTGGGCGGATGGCTACACCTTC.

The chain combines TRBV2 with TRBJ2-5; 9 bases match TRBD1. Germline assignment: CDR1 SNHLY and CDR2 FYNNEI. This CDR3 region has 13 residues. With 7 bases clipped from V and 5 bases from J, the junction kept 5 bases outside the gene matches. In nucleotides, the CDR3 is TGTGCCAGCAACCCTGGACAGGGGGAGACCCAGTACTTC. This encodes CASNPGQGETQYF.

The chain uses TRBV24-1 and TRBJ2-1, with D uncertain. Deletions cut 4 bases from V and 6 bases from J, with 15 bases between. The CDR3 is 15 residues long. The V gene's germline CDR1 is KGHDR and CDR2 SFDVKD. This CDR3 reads CATSDTVGAGNEQFF. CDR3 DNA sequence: TGTGCCACCAGTGACACAGTAGGAGCTGGCAATGAGCAGTTCTTC.

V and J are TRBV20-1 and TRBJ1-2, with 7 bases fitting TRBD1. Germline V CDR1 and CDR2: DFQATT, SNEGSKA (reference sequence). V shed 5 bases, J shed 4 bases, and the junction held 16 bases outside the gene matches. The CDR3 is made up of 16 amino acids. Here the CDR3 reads CSALTSGQRRSYGYTF. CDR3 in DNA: TGCAGTGCTCTCACTTCGGGACAGCGGCGGAGCTATGGCTACACCTTC.

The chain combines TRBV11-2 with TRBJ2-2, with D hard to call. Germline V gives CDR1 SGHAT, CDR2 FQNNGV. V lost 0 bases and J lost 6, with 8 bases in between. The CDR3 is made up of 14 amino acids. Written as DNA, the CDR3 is TGTGCCAGCAGCTTAGATCGGTGGGCCGGGGAGCTGTTTTTT. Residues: CASSLDRWAGELFF. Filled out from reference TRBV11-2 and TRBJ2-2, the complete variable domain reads EAGVAQSPRYKIIEKRQSVAFWCNPISGHATLYWYQQILGQGPKLLIQFQNNGVVDDSQLPKDRFSAERLKGVDSTLKIQPAKLEDSAVYLCASSLDRWAGELFFGEGSRLTVL.

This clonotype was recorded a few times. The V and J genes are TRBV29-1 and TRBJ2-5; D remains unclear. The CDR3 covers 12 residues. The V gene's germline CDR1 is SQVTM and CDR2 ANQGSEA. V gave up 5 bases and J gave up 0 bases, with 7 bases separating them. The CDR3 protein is CSVLQYQETQYF. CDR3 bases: TGCAGCGTTTTACAGTACCAAGAGACCCAGTACTTC.

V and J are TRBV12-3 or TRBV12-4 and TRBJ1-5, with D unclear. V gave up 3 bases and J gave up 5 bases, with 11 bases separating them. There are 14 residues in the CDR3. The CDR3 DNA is TGTGCCAGCAGTTTTGAGACACATGATCAGCCCCAGCATTTT. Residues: CASSFETHDQPQHF.

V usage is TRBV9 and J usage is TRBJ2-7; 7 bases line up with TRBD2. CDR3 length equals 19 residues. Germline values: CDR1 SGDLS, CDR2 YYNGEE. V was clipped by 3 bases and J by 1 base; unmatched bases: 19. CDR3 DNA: TGTGCCAGCAGCGCCGGGGCGGCGGGGGAGCGGGGAAATTCCTACGAGCAGTACTTC. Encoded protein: CASSAGAAGERGNSYEQYF.

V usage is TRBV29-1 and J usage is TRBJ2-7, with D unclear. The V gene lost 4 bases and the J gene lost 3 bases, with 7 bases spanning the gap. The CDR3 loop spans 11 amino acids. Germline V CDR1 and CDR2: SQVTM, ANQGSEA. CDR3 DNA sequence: TGCAGCGTTGGAGCCCTCTACGAGCAGTACTTC. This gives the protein CSVGALYEQYF.

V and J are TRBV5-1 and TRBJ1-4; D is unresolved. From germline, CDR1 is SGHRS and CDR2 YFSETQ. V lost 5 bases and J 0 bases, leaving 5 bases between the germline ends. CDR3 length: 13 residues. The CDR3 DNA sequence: TGCGCCAGCAGGGTTGCAACTAATGAAAAACTGTTTTTT. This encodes CASRVATNEKLFF.

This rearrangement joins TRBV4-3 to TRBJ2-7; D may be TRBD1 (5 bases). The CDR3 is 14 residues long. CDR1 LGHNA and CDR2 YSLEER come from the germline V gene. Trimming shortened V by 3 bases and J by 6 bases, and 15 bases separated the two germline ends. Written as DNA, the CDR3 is TGCGCCAGCAGCCAGGACACCCGACCAGGCGAGCAGTACTTC. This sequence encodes CASSQDTRPGEQYF.

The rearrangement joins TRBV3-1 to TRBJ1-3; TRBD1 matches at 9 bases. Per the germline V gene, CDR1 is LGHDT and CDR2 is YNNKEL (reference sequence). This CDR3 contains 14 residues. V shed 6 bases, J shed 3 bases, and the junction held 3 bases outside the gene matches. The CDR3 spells CASRRTGVGNTIYF. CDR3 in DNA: TGTGCCAGCAGACGGACAGGGGTTGGAAACACCATATATTTT.

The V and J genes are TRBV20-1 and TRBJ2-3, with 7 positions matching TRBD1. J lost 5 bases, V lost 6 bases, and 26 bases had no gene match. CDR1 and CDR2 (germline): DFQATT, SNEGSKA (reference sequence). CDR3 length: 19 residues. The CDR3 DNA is TGCAGTGCAGACCGACAGGGCGTTAAAGTTATCCACACACGAGATACGCAGTATTTT. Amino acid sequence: CSADRQGVKVIHTRDTQYF.

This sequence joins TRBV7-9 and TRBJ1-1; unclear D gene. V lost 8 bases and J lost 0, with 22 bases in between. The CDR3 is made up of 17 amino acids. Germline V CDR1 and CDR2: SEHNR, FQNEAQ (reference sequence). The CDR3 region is CASANRAMGPMNTEAFF. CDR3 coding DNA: TGTGCCAGCGCCAATAGGGCAATGGGCCCTATGAACACTGAAGCTTTCTTT.

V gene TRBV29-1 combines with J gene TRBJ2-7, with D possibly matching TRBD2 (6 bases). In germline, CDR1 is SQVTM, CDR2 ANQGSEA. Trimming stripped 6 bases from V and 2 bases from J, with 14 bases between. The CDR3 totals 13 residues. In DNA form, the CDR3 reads TGCAGCGTCCCGGGTGGGGGGACCTACGAGCAGTACTTC. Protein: CSVPGGGTYEQYF.

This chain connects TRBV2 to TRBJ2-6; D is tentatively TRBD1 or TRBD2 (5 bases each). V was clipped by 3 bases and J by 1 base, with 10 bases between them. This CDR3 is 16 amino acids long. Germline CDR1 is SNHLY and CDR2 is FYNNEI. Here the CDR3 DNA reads TGTGCCAGCAGTGATGACAGAGGGTCTGGGGCCAACGTCCTGACTTTC. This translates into CASSDDRGSGANVLTF.

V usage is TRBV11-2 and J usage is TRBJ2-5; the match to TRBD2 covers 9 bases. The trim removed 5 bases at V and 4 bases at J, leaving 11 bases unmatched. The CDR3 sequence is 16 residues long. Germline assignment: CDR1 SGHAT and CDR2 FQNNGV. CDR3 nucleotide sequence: TGTGCCAGCAGCCTCTTAGGCGGGGGGGAAGGAGAGACCCAGTACTTC. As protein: CASSLLGGGEGETQYF.

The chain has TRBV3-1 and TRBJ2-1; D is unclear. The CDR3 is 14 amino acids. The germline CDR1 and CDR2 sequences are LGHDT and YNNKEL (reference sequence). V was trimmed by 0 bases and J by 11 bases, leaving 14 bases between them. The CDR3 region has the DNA TGTGCCAGCAGCCAAGATCGATCAGCTCTGAAGCAGTTCTTC. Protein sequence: CASSQDRSALKQFF.

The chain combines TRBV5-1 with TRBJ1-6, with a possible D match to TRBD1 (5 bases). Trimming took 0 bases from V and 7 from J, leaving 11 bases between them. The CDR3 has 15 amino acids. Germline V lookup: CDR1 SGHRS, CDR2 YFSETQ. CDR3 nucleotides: TGCGCCAGCAGCTTGGAACAGGCAACGAATTCACCCCTCCACTTT. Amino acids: CASSLEQATNSPLHF.